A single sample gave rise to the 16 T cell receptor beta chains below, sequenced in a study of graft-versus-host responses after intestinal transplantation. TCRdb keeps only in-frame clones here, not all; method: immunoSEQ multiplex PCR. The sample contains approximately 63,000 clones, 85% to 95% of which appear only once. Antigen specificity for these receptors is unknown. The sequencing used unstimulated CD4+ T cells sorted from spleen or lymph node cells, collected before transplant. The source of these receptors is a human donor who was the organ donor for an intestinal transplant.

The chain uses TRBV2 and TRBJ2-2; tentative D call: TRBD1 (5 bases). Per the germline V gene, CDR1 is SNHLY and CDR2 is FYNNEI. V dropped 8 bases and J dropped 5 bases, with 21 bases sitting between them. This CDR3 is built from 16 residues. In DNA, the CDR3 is TGTGCCAGCCAGCGCACTGCGACAGAGTCAACCGGGGAGCTGTTTTTT. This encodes CASQRTATESTGELFF.

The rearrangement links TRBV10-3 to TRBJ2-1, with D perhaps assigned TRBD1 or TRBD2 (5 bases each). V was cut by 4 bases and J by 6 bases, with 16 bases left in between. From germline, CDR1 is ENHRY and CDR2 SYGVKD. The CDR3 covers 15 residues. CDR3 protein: CAISVSVGAGNEQFF. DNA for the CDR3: TGTGCCATCAGTGTTTCGGTCGGGGCAGGCAATGAGCAGTTCTTC.

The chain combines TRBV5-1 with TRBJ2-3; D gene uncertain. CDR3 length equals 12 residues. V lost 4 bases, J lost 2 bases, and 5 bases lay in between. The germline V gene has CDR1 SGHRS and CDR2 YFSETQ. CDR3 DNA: TGCGCCAGCAGCGACTTCACAGATACGCAGTATTTT. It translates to CASSDFTDTQYF.

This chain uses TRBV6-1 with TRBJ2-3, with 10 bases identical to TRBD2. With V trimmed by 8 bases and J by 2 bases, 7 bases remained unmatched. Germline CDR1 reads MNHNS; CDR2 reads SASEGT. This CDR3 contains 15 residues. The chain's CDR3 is CASRWTSGYTDTQYF. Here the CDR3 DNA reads TGTGCCAGCCGGTGGACTAGCGGATACACAGATACGCAGTATTTT.

The chain's CDR3 is CASSLGGDRQFF. The CDR3 DNA sequence: TGTGCCAGCAGCCTAGGGGGGGACAGGCAGTTCTTC. The chain employs TRBV5-5 and TRBJ2-1; D may match TRBD1 or TRBD2 (7 bases each). This CDR3 region has 12 residues. Germline V gene sequence: CDR1 SGHKS, CDR2 YYEKEE (reference sequence). Trimming removed 4 bases from V and 12 bases from J, with 14 bases in between.

CDR3 protein: CASSLEGSGGHEQYF. The CDR3 DNA reads as TGTGCCAGCAGCTTAGAGGGAAGCGGGGGCCACGAGCAGTACTTC. This chain links TRBV11-3 with TRBJ2-7; TRBD2 matches at 8 bases. Germline V gene sequence: CDR1 SGHNT, CDR2 YENEEA. The CDR3 sequence is 15 residues long. Germline trimming cut 0 bases from V and 5 bases from J; bases unmatched to any gene: 6.

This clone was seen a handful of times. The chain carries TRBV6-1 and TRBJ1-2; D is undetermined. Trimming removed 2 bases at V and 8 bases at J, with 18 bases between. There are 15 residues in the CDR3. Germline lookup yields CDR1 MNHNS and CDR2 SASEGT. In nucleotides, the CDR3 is TGTGCCAGCAGTGAATCAGTATTGGCACCTAGGGGCTACACCTTC. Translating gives CASSESVLAPRGYTF.

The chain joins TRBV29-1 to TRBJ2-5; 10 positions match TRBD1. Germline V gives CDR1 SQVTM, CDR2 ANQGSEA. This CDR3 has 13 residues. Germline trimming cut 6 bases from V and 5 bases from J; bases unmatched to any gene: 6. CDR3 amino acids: CSVRQGARETQYF. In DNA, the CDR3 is TGCAGCGTCCGACAGGGGGCAAGGGAGACCCAGTACTTC.

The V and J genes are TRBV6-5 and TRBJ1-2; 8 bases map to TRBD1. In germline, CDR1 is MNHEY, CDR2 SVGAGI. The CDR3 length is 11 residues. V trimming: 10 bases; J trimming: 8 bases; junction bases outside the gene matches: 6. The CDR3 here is CATFRQGGYTF. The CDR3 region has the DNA TGTGCCACGTTTAGACAGGGGGGCTACACCTTC.

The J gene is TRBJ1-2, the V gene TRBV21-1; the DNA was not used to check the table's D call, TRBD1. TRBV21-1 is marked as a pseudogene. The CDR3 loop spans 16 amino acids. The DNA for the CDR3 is TGTGCCAGCAGCAAATTCGTCGGACAGTCTAACTATGGCTACACCTTC. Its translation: CASSKFVGQSNYGYTF.

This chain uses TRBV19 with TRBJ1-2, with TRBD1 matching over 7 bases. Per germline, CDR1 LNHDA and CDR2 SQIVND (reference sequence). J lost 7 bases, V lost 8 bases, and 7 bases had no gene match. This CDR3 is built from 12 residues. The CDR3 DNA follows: TGTGCCAGTTACGACAGGGCTTTTGGCTACACCTTC. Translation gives CASYDRAFGYTF.

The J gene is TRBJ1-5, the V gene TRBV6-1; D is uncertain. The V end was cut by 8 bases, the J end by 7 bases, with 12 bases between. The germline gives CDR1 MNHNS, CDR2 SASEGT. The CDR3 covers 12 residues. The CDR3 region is CASSRPWQPQHF. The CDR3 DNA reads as TGTGCCAGCTCCCGACCATGGCAGCCCCAGCATTTT.

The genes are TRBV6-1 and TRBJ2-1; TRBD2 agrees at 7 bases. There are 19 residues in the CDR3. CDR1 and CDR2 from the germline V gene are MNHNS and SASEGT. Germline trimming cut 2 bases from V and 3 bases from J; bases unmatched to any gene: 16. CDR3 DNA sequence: TGTGCCAGCAGTGAATTACGGCTAGCGGTAATCCCCCTCTACAATGAGCAGTTCTTC. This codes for CASSELRLAVIPLYNEQFF.

The CDR3 is CASRVALRNEKLFF. The CDR3 nucleotides are TGTGCCAGCAGGGTAGCGTTACGGAATGAAAAACTGTTTTTT. The rearrangement joins TRBV6-1 to TRBJ1-4; no firm D call. The germline V and J ends were trimmed by 6 bases and 5 bases, with 13 bases remaining between them. Germline values: CDR1 MNHNS, CDR2 SASEGT. The length of the CDR3 is 14 residues.

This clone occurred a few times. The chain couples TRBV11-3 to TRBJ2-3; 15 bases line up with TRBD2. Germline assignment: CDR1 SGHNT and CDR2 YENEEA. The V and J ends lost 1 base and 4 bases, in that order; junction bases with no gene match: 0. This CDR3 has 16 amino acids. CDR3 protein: CASSLGTSGGADTQYF. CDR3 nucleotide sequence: TGTGCCAGCAGCTTAGGGACTAGCGGGGGGGCAGATACGCAGTATTTT. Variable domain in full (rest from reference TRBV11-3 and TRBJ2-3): EAGVVQSPRYKIIEKKQPVAFWCNPISGHNTLYWYLQNLGQGPELLIRYENEEAVDDSQLPKDRFSAERLKGVDSTLKIQPAELGDSAVYLCASSLGTSGGADTQYFGPGTRLTVL.

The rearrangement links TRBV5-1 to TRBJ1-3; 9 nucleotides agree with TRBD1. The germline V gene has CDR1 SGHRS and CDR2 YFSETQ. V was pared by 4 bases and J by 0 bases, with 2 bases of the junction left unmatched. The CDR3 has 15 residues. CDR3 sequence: CASSQGQGSGNTIYF. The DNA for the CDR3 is TGCGCCAGCAGCCAGGGACAGGGCTCTGGAAACACCATATATTTT.